This T cell receptor beta chain was captured by sequencing in a study of CD8 T cells in ankylosing spondylitis. General observations from the study: Reactive arthritis synovial fluid and blood previously showed some of these motif variants. Reportedly, matched ankylosing spondylitis synovial fluid was significantly enriched for disease-linked clones.

Germline loops: CDR1 MGHRA, CDR2 YSYEKL. The CDR3 is made up of 12 amino acids. The V and J ends lost 2 bases and 10 bases respectively, with 6 bases between them. In making TCR beta libraries, quantitative 5'-RACE with molecular barcodes was used. TCRdb re-derived calls from the 5' RACE reads in MiXCR, one entry per CDR3 protein. In the table there are 270,000 or so distinct CDR3 sequences, over 15% of which are singletons. This clonotype was observed a few times. Its specificity is unknown. This TCR derives from a male donor with ankylosing spondylitis or in good health (not recorded which). Sequencing was performed on blood, either unsorted or a sorted T cell fraction (not recorded which). The rearrangement links TRBV4-1 to TRBJ1-6, with D uncertain. In nucleotides, the CDR3 is TGCGCCAGCAGCCAATTAGGATCACCCCTCCACTTT. It is translated as CASSQLGSPLHF.